The 30 T cell receptor beta chains reported below all come from one sample, sequenced in a study of regulatory T cells in long-lasting Graves disease. In building TCR beta libraries, iRepertoire HTBI primers were used together with Arm-PCR of CDR3 regions. TCRdb recomputed calls from the multiplex PCR reads with MiXCR, one row per CDR3 protein. Among approximately 400,000 distinct CDR3 sequences listed, 15% to 19% were seen once. Documented time point: newly diagnosed GD, antithyroid drugs for less than 3 months. The TCR library was made from RNA that had been extracted from PBMCs in TRIzol. The sequencing used peripheral blood mononuclear cells (PBMCs), collected at new diagnosis, from a patient treated with antithyroid drugs. All receptors derive from a female donor with Graves disease.

The V and J genes are TRBV9 and TRBJ2-2, with D perhaps assigned TRBD1 or TRBD2 (5 bases each). CDR1 SGDLS and CDR2 YYNGEE come from the germline V gene. The ends were cut back, 4 bases at V and 0 bases at J, with 19 bases in the middle. CDR3 length: 18 amino acids. In DNA, the CDR3 is TGTGCCAGCAGCACTCCCCGGGACCCAGAGTCGAACACCGGGGAGCTGTTTTTT. Residues: CASSTPRDPESNTGELFF.

This clonotype came up many times. V usage is TRBV7-3 and J usage is TRBJ2-5; 7 nucleotides match TRBD1. The CDR3 is 16 amino acids. Trimming cost V 6 bases and J 3 bases; bases outside gene matches: 13. Germline-derived CDR1 and CDR2 are SGHTA and FQGTGA. DNA for the CDR3: TGTGCCAGCAGTGATCCCCTACGAGGGGGCGAAGAGACCCAGTACTTC. Translating it yields CASSDPLRGGEETQYF.

This clonotype was observed many times. The chain uses TRBV19 and TRBJ1-2; TRBD1 matches at 9 bases. V trimming: 6 bases; J trimming: 9 bases; junction bases outside the gene matches: 11. Germline V gene data show CDR1 as LNHDA and CDR2 as SQIVND (reference sequence). The CDR3 runs to 14 residues. CDR3 sequence reads: CASSPGQGRSSYTF. The CDR3 coding sequence is TGTGCCAGTAGCCCCGGACAGGGGCGTTCTAGCTACACCTTC.

This clonotype has a handful of counts. The V call is TRBV7-9, the J call TRBJ1-6; D ambiguous. The CDR3 length is 14 residues. Trimming shortened V by 6 bases and J by 7 bases, and 13 bases separated the two germline ends. The germline V gene has CDR1 SEHNR and CDR2 FQNEAQ (reference sequence). CDR3 sequence: CASSNGLINSPLHF. DNA for the CDR3: TGTGCCAGCAGTAACGGACTGATAAATTCACCCCTCCACTTT.

V and J are TRBV4-3 and TRBJ2-3; D not resolved. V lost 0 bases, J lost 0 bases, and 4 bases lay in between. This CDR3 spans 14 amino acids. Germline CDR1 reads LGHNA; CDR2 reads YSLEER. CDR3 protein: CASSQEQSTDTQYF. Written as DNA, the CDR3 is TGCGCCAGCAGCCAAGAACAGAGCACAGATACGCAGTATTTT.

This clonotype was seen only a few times. This chain joins TRBV5-6 and TRBJ1-5; D might be TRBD1 (5 bases). The V end was cut by 0 bases, the J end by 4 bases, with 14 bases between. CDR1 is SGHDT and CDR2 is YYEEEE in the germline V gene. This CDR3 contains 16 residues. In DNA, the CDR3 is TGTGCCAGCAGCTTGGGCCGGGTAGGGGTAAATCAGCCCCAGCATTTT. The encoded protein is CASSLGRVGVNQPQHF. Together with reference TRBV5-6 and TRBJ1-5, the CDR3 gives the full variable domain: DAGVTQSPTHLIKTRGQQVTLRCSPKSGHDTVSWYQQALGQGPQFIFQYYEEEERQRGNFPDRFSGHQFPNYSSELNVNALLLGDSALYLCASSLGRVGVNQPQHFGDGTRLSIL.

This clonotype appeared a few times. The J gene is TRBJ1-2, the V gene TRBV29-1, with TRBD1 matching over 9 bases. Germline V gene sequence: CDR1 SQVTM, CDR2 ANQGSEA. Trimming took 2 bases from V and 5 from J; bases not matched to a gene: 3. The CDR3 is 13 residues long. CDR3 nucleotide sequence: TGCAGCGTTGAACACAGGGGGCGTTATGGCTACACCTTC. This codes for CSVEHRGRYGYTF.

About this clonotype: A single base separates this from a much larger clone, so it may be a read error. Here the CDR3 omits its conserved ending phenylalanine or tryptophan, so a read error is the likely source. The chain has TRBV20-1 and TRBJ2-2; TRBD2 matches at 10 bases. V lost 1 base, J lost 2 bases, and 7 bases stayed unmatched. CDR3 length: 17 amino acids. Germline V gene lookup returns CDR1 DFQATT and CDR2 SNEGSKA (reference sequence). DNA for the CDR3: TGCAGTGCTAGAGGTGTTAGCGGGAGGACCAACACCGGGGAGCTGTTTTCT. Translating it yields CSARGVSGRTNTGELFS.

This clonotype was seen ten or more times. The chain employs TRBV5-1 and TRBJ2-7, with TRBD1 identical over 7 bases. This CDR3 spans 17 amino acids. CDR1 and CDR2 from the germline V gene are SGHRS and YFSETQ. V dropped 0 bases and J dropped 2; count of bases not matched to a gene: 11. In DNA, the CDR3 is TGCGCCAGCAGCTTGGAAATAGGGACAGCCACCACCTACGAGCAGTACTTC. It is translated as CASSLEIGTATTYEQYF.

The chain couples TRBV20-1 to TRBJ2-7, with D perhaps assigned TRBD1 or TRBD2 (6 bases each). The V gene's germline CDR1 is DFQATT and CDR2 SNEGSKA (reference sequence). The CDR3 extends over 13 amino acids. Trimming took off 1 base at V and 6 bases at J, with 13 bases between the two ends. The CDR3 spells CSARGGAFAEQYF. The CDR3, as DNA: TGCAGTGCTAGAGGGGGGGCGTTCGCCGAGCAGTACTTC.

This clonotype was counted many times. The CDR3 DNA follows: TGTGCCAGCAGCCAAGATAGCCGTTCACCCCTCCACTTT. Translated: CASSQDSRSPLHF. This chain joins TRBV3-1 and TRBJ1-6; D not certain. Germline loops: CDR1 LGHDT, CDR2 YNNKEL (reference sequence). The CDR3 contains 13 residues. The V end lost 0 bases, the J end lost 9 bases, and 6 bases lay between the germline ends.

The table lists this clonotype with many counts. The genes are TRBV25-1 and TRBJ1-6; TRBD1 agrees at 7 bases. The CDR3 is made up of 18 amino acids. V was pared by 6 bases and J by 4 bases, with 15 bases of the junction left unmatched. CDR1 and CDR2 from the germline V gene are MGHDK and SYGVNS. CDR3 nucleotides: TGTGCCAGCAGGGCACCACGGGACAGCAGAAATTATAATTCACCCCTCCACTTT. Translated, it gives CASRAPRDSRNYNSPLHF.

The chain links TRBV4-1 to TRBJ2-5; D uncertain. V lost 2 bases and J 2 bases, leaving 9 bases between the germline ends. Germline assignment: CDR1 MGHRA and CDR2 YSYEKL. The CDR3 covers 14 residues. CDR3 sequence: CASSQRIYQETQYF. The CDR3 bases are TGCGCCAGCAGCCAACGAATTTATCAAGAGACCCAGTACTTC.

This clonotype has ten or more counts. The germline gene is not matched at one end of the junction; a read error may be the cause. The chain combines TRBV4-3 with TRBJ1-1, with D possibly matching TRBD1 (6 bases). The CDR3 consists of 14 residues. Germline CDR1 reads LGHNA; CDR2 reads YSLEER. DNA for the CDR3: TGTGCCAGCAGCCAAGAGGGGGGGCACACTGAAGCTTTCTTT. The encoded protein is CASSQEGGHTEAFF.

At least ten counts were recorded for this clonotype. V usage is TRBV3-1 and J usage is TRBJ1-1; TRBD1 is a possible D gene (6 bases). This CDR3 is 12 amino acids long. V lost 7 bases and J 6 bases, leaving 12 bases between the germline ends. From germline, CDR1 is LGHDT and CDR2 YNNKEL (reference sequence). CDR3 DNA: TGTGCCAGCAATACGGGGGGCTCTGAAGCTTTCTTT. It encodes CASNTGGSEAFF.

V gene TRBV4-3 combines with J gene TRBJ2-4; 9 nucleotides agree with TRBD2. Trimming at V came to 1 base and at J to 13 bases, leaving 17 bases not matched to a gene. This CDR3 comprises 17 residues. Germline V gives CDR1 LGHNA, CDR2 YSLEER. The CDR3, as DNA: TGCGCCAGCAGCCAAGGGTTATATAGCGGGAGTGGCAATGAGCAGTACTTC. Protein product: CASSQGLYSGSGNEQYF.

Many counts were recorded for this clonotype. The chain carries TRBV7-2 and TRBJ2-5; TRBD2 matches at 13 bases. The CDR3 spans 17 residues. The germline V gene encodes CDR1 SGHTA and CDR2 FQGNSA. V lost 1 base and J lost 2; bases outside the gene matches: 4. The DNA of the CDR3 is TGTGCCAGCAGCTTAGGACTAGCGGGAGGATGGCAAGAGACCCAGTACTTC. Residues: CASSLGLAGGWQETQYF.

With regard to this clonotype: A much larger clone differs from this one at a single base, so this may be a read error. The chain recombines TRBV20-1 with TRBJ2-7; TRBD1 matches at 7 bases. Germline V gene data show CDR1 as DFQATT and CDR2 as SNEGSKA (reference sequence). The CDR3 covers 15 residues. J lost 9 bases, V lost 1 base, and 15 bases had no gene match. The CDR3 DNA reads TGCAGTGCTAGAGGGCATCCCGACAGGGACCACGGGCAGTACTTC. The encoded protein is CSARGHPDRDHGQYF.

This clonotype was counted ten times or more. The genes are TRBV19 and TRBJ1-2; 7 bases agree with TRBD1. This CDR3 comprises 13 residues. Germline V gene lookup returns CDR1 LNHDA and CDR2 SQIVND (reference sequence). V lost 9 bases, J lost 3 bases, and 7 bases stayed unmatched. CDR3 residues: CASSLDRDYGYTF. The CDR3 DNA follows: TGTGCCAGCAGTTTAGACAGGGACTATGGCTACACCTTC.

This clonotype showed up many times. The CDR3 loop is CASSQDHSGANVLTF. CDR3 sequence (DNA): TGTGCCAGCAGCCAAGATCACTCTGGGGCCAACGTCCTGACTTTC. The chain carries TRBV3-1 and TRBJ2-6; D remains unclear. CDR1 and CDR2 from the germline V gene are LGHDT and YNNKEL (reference sequence). This CDR3 contains 15 residues. V was clipped by 0 bases and J by 0 bases, with 3 bases between them.

In its sample, this clonotype was seen many times. The CDR3 here is CSARAPSGGTDTQYF. As DNA, the CDR3 is TGCAGTGCCCGGGCCCCTTCGGGGGGGACAGATACGCAGTATTTT. The J gene is TRBJ2-3, the V gene TRBV20-1; TRBD2 agrees at 8 bases. The CDR3 consists of 15 residues. J gave up 3 bases and V 6 bases, and 11 bases lay outside the gene matches. In germline, CDR1 is DFQATT, CDR2 SNEGSKA (reference sequence).

Many counts were recorded for this clonotype. The chain is built from TRBV3-1 and TRBJ2-2; 9 bases agree with TRBD2. Trimming took 4 bases from V and 3 from J; bases not matched to a gene: 9. The CDR3 runs to 17 residues. Germline-derived CDR1 and CDR2 are LGHDT and YNNKEL (reference sequence). The CDR3 bases are TGTGCCAGCAGCCGCTGGGACGGCGGGAGGGACACCGGGGAGCTGTTTTTT. Translating it yields CASSRWDGGRDTGELFF.

This clonotype has just a few counts. A read error may be the cause here, since a much bigger clone is one base away. The CDR3 DNA is TGCAGTGCTAGAGGTGGGGCGGATTACGAGCAGTACTTC. Its translation: CSARGGADYEQYF. The chain couples TRBV20-1 to TRBJ2-7, with D possibly TRBD1 on 5 matching bases. V dropped 1 base and J dropped 4 bases, with 11 bases sitting between them. The CDR3 loop spans 13 amino acids. Germline values: CDR1 DFQATT, CDR2 SNEGSKA (reference sequence).

This clonotype was counted at least ten times. The gene calls are TRBV7-2 and TRBJ2-1; 9 bases line up with TRBD2. Trimming at V came to 5 bases and at J to 9 bases, leaving 5 bases not matched to a gene. This CDR3 is built from 13 residues. Germline V CDR1 and CDR2: SGHTA, FQGNSA. This CDR3 reads CASSPGLAIEQFF. Written as DNA, the CDR3 is TGTGCCAGCAGCCCGGGACTAGCAATTGAGCAGTTCTTC.

This clonotype was observed many times. The chain carries TRBV6-2 or TRBV6-3 and TRBJ1-4; TRBD1 agrees at 7 bases. The V gene end was trimmed by 6 bases and the J gene end by 4 bases; junction bases not matched to a gene: 8. Per germline, CDR1 MNHEY and CDR2 SVGEGT. This CDR3 is 15 amino acids long. CDR3 nucleotides: TGTGCCAGCAGCCAACCGAACAGGGGTAATGAAAAACTGTTTTTT. Protein: CASSQPNRGNEKLFF.

In its sample, this clonotype was seen many times. The chain is built from TRBV24-1 and TRBJ2-2, with TRBD2 matching over 7 bases. CDR3 size: 17 residues. J was trimmed by 5 bases and V by 3 bases; bases with no gene match: 11. The V gene's germline CDR1 is KGHDR and CDR2 SFDVKD. The DNA of the CDR3 is TGTGCCACCAGTGATGGCTCCGGGGCGGGAGATACCGGGGAGCTGTTTTTT. Residues: CATSDGSGAGDTGELFF.

This clonotype was detected ten times or more. The rearrangement joins TRBV6-5 to TRBJ1-2; D is uncertain. The CDR3 is made up of 14 amino acids. V shed 0 bases and J shed 7 bases, with 12 bases lying between them. CDR1 and CDR2 from the germline V gene are MNHEY and SVGAGI. The CDR3 DNA reads TGTGCCAGCAGTTACTCGTATAACCCGACTGGCTACACCTTC. Protein sequence: CASSYSYNPTGYTF.

The J gene is TRBJ2-1, the V gene TRBV7-2; D call uncertain. The germline CDR1 and CDR2 sequences are SGHTA and FQGNSA. There are 14 residues in the CDR3. V shed 7 bases and J shed 5 bases, with 15 bases lying between them. The CDR3 DNA reads TGTGCCAGCACCACTCCCTCTGGGGACAATGAGCAGTTCTTC. It codes for CASTTPSGDNEQFF. Together with reference TRBV7-2 and TRBJ2-1, the CDR3 gives the full variable domain: GAGVSQSPSNKVTEKGKDVELRCDPISGHTALYWYRQSLGQGLEFLIYFQGNSAPDKSGLPSDRFSAERTGGSVSTLTIQRTQQEDSAVYLCASTTPSGDNEQFFGPGTRLTVL.

This clonotype was observed many times. The chain uses TRBV28 and TRBJ1-1; D might be TRBD1 (6 bases). The CDR3 loop spans 18 amino acids. Trimming removed 5 bases from V and 3 bases from J, with 25 bases in between. Germline values: CDR1 MDHEN, CDR2 SYDVKM. CDR3 amino acids: CASSQRGNYHAGDTEAFF. The CDR3 DNA follows: TGTGCCAGCAGTCAACGGGGAAACTACCACGCAGGGGACACTGAAGCTTTCTTT.

In its sample, this clonotype was seen a few times. A read error likely explains this, since a far larger clone differs by one base. The chain combines TRBV6-1 with TRBJ2-1; TRBD2 matches 7 bases. With the DNA end fitting TRBJ2-5 better, the J assignment may be wrong. This CDR3 region has 16 residues. From germline, CDR1 is MNHNS and CDR2 SASEGT. In DNA, the CDR3 is TGTGCCAGCAGACCGGGTTTTCTGGCGGGAGAAGAGACCCAGTACTTC. Translation gives CASRPGFLAGEETQYF.